The rows below give T cell receptor beta chains drawn from one sample of a study of T cells in Graves' hyperthyroidism and ophthalmopathy. TCRdb used MiXCR to reprocess the multiplex PCR reads, holding one entry per CDR3 protein. The data show approximately 380,000 distinct CDR3 sequences, under 20% seen once. The sample taken for sequencing was blood. Receptors originate from a man in his late teens or twenties with Graves' ophthalmopathy. CDR3s include the opening cysteine and the closing phenylalanine or tryptophan. Clone size is given for some rows only: seen once, a few or many times, or a class if the clone is expanded.

-,TRBV4-1,TRBJ1-5,CASSHSPPGTANQPQHF
many,TRBV11-2,TRBJ2-1,CASSIGTGRAQFF
many,TRBV10-3,TRBJ2-5,CAISAGGREQETQYF
-,TRBV2,TRBJ1-2,CASSAPHQLGGYTF
-,TRBV11-2,TRBJ2-3,CASSSRGTSGSSTDTQYF
many,TRBV11-2,TRBJ2-3,CASSFGAGGADTQYF
-,TRBV2,TRBJ2-5,CASKASGSQTQYF
many,TRBV20-1,TRBJ1-6,CSSKSGSLPLHF
many,TRBV3-1,TRBJ2-5,CASSQWLGQETQYF
many,TRBV12-3/TRBV12-4,TRBJ1-1,CASPSAVPKEAFF
few,TRBV5-6,TRBJ2-5,CASSPNGRTGGKETQYF
many,TRBV11-2,TRBJ2-3,CASSLISGGLGDTQYF
few,TRBV18,TRBJ2-1,CASRLAGGYNEQFF
few,TRBV28,TRBJ2-2,CASGDIFRGQGARELFF
many,TRBV12-3/TRBV12-4,TRBJ1-1,CASSPQGGASEAFF
many,TRBV28,TRBJ1-4,CASSLYDVEKLFF
few,TRBV6-1,TRBJ2-1,CATDRLSSYNEQFF
-,TRBV7-3,TRBJ2-1,CASSPWTSSNEQFF
few,TRBV15,TRBJ2-5,CATSRATGTEYF
-,TRBV4-1,TRBJ2-7,CASSQGPPTYEQYF
-,TRBV12-3/TRBV12-4,TRBJ2-5,CASSAPTGQETQYF
many,TRBV28,TRBJ1-1,CASSLWVNTEAFF
many,TRBV11-2,TRBJ2-1,CASSGGAGALNEQFF
few,TRBV9,TRBJ2-1,CASSAHIIGGEQFF
-,TRBV2,TRBJ2-1,CASRRRGSSGGRGEQFF
few,TRBV9,TRBJ1-5,CASSVGPSSNQPQHF
many,TRBV5-1,TRBJ2-2,CASRGSGELFF
many,TRBV7-9,TRBJ1-1,CASTVRIGGARGTEAFF
-,TRBV19,TRBJ1-1,CASHRGSFNTEAFF
few,TRBV29-1,TRBJ2-1,CSVLSVRGNEQFF